One T cell receptor beta chain is described in this entry. These data belong to a study of blood T cell repertoires in COVID-19. Study overall: Acute-phase and convalescent COVID-19 samples originated in the United States, Italy and Spain. The analysed material was cDNA or gDNA that came from T cells, B-cell-depleted T cells, or PBMCs.

Authors' data handling: Estimated nucleated cell counts came from reference gene primer amplification. Generated by immunoSEQ multiplex PCR, the TCRdb table keeps only in-frame clones and is missing some. That table supplies the V and J calls and clone size; D and trimming were determined from the DNA. Of some 94,000 clones in the sample, 85% to 90% are singletons; the top ten hold over 15%. CDR1 and CDR2 (germline): LNHDA, SQIVND (reference sequence). This CDR3 spans 14 amino acids. The V gene lost 6 bases and the J gene lost 1 base, with 9 bases spanning the gap. The clonotype was recovered from a human donor in a cohort sampled during active COVID-19. Sample: peripheral blood. This rearrangement joins TRBV19 to TRBJ2-2; a possible D gene is TRBD1 (5 bases). The CDR3: CASRGRENTGELFF. The CDR3 nucleotides read TGTGCCAGTAGGGGCAGGGAGAACACCGGGGAGCTGTTTTTT.